These T cell receptor beta chains were read from a single sample in a study of cytomegalovirus exposure and HLA in healthy donors. Sequencing used immunoSEQ multiplex PCR; TCRdb keeps in-frame clones, though not all of them. The table for this sample gives around 44,000 clones. The sample taken for sequencing was PBMCs. These TCRs come from a male donor in good health and CMV-seropositive. Both conserved end residues are trimmed from each CDR3. Fields, in order: CDR3 length, V gene, CDR3 protein.

13 TRBV4-2 ASSQEATSNSPLH
11 TRBV2 ASSNRQDSPLH
14 TRBV9 ASSVSGAISTDTQY
9 TRBV30 AWTGHYGYT
16 TRBV2 ASTVVSRLQGGSYEQY
14 TRBV7-6 ASSLQGTGTYNEQF
11 TRBV6-5 ASSAITGTEAF
16 TRBV12-5 ASGWGLAGDRNTGELF
18 TRBV4-3 ASSQKSGLEGCTYNSPLH
12 TRBV7-8 ASSFISGGLEQY
13 TRBV7-8 ASRSDRGLNEKLF
11 TRBV27 ASSPGDNQPQH
13 TRBV4-3 ASSRTGGAGETQY
13 TRBV11-1 ASSLEQGAGTEAF
8 TRBV2 ASRRAENT
11 TRBV4-2 ASSQDSVYGYT
18 TRBV27 ASSPLVATGQGRSNSPLH
13 TRBV6-5 ASSTGLAGYNEQF
12 TRBV5-1 ASSFGPGDTEAF
9 TRBV29-1 SASDLSEQY
11 TRBV25-1 ASSEMTGIGYT
10 TRBV27 ASGAGGSPLH
11 TRBV2 ASSVGQLLEAF
10 TRBV7-2 ASSPPWGWGF
11 TRBV29-1 SGTLGDSYGYT
12 TRBV28 ASSPGTGGHEQY
12 TRBV4-3 ASSQGGGRETQY
12 TRBV19 ASRIDGQAGGYT
10 TRBV28 ASSPPPGELF
14 TRBV18 ASSRRLPGGYETQY
11 TRBV11-3 ASSDGDADTQY
13 TRBV28 ASRKLWGETDTQY
13 TRBV4-3 ASSFEQGSRNTIY
13 TRBV27 ASSFWGGVNTEAF
13 TRBV30 AWSGGGTTGNTIY
14 TRBV2 ASKRLGLNLTDTQY
15 TRBV10-3 AISALGTGSSYNEQF
14 TRBV18 ASSPFGDRKTYEQY
13 TRBV6-5 ARPLSGFVNSPLH
12 TRBV16 ASSQGTGLGEQY
14 TRBV16 ASSQLDSPGNSPLH
13 TRBV6-5 ASSYSRGGQETQY
11 TRBV7-2 ASSPAGSYGYT
10 TRBV5-6 ASSADLGGYT
13 TRBV9 ASSVARGHYNEQF
12 TRBV19 ASSIGTSVYEQY
14 TRBV10-1 ASSEFGGPGTGELF
13 TRBV7-9 ASSPTDWGPYEQY
15 TRBV15 ATSRAWLAGELYEQY
12 TRBV5-1 ASSLSGGYDTIY
12 TRBV14 ASSPGRGTGELF
13 TRBV28 ASSTGFRGNTEAF
9 TRBV6-5 ASWTGDGYT
14 TRBV6-1 ASSAAGGAGANVLT
14 TRBV11-2 ASSAQRGIRDNEQF
10 TRBV6-5 ASSWGGETQY
12 TRBV27 ASSPDRDRFPLH
13 TRBV29-1 SVKDRFWLNYGYT